The text below deals with one T cell receptor beta chain. Germline V gene lookup returns CDR1 MDHEN and CDR2 SYDVKM. The CDR3 has 14 residues. Trimming cost V 4 bases and J 1 base, with 7 bases left between them. TCRdb's table, derived via immunoSEQ multiplex PCR, lists solely in-frame clones and lacks some. The sample shows roughly 220,000 clones, 84% of them seen only once. The entry originates in a study of blood T cell repertoires in COVID-19. Looking at the study overall: Acute and convalescent COVID-19 specimens originated in the United States, Italy and Spain.

The V and J genes are TRBV28 and TRBJ2-2; D uncertain. The TCR sequence derives from a woman between 35 and 50 years old who had recovered from COVID-19. Sequencing was carried out using peripheral blood. This chain's CDR3 is CASSSTVNTGELFF. In DNA form, the CDR3 reads TGTGCCAGCAGTTCCACGGTGAACACCGGGGAGCTGTTTTTT.